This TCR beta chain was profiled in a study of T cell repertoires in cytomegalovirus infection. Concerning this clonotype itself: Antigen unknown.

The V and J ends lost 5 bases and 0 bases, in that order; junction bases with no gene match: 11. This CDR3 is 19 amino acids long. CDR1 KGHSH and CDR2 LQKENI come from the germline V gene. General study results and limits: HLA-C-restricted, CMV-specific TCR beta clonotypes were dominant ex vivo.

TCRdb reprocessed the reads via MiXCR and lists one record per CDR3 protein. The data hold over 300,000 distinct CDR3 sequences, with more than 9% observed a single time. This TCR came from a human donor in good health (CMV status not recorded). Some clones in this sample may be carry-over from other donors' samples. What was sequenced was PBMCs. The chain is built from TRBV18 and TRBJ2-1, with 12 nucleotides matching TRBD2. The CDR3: CASSTRLAGAHSSYNEQFF. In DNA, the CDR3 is TGTGCCAGCTCAACGAGACTAGCGGGGGCCCATAGCTCCTACAATGAGCAGTTCTTC. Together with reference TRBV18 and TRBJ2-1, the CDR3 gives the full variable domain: NAGVMQNPRHLVRRRGQEARLRCSPMKGHSHVYWYRQLPEEGLKFMVYLQKENIIDESGMPKERFSAEFPKEGPSILRIQQVVRGDSAAYFCASSTRLAGAHSSYNEQFFGPGTRLTVL.